This T cell receptor beta chain was retrieved from a study of T cell changes during pregnancy in multiple sclerosis (dated by TCRdb to the late 2010s). In the study overall: The study looked at changes in the T cell repertoire across pregnancy in women with multiple sclerosis.

The CDR3, cysteine through phenylalanine, is 15 amino acids long. The sequence is cut down to CDR3 DNA, 45 bases in frame from base 1. The junction shows trimming of 1 base on V and 0 bases on J, plus 8 bases between the germline ends. The germline V gene supplies CDR1 LGHNA and CDR2 YSLEER. Libraries were made using the immunoSEQ multiplex PCR assay. TCRdb's version of the immuneACCESS table is confined to in-frame rearrangements and falls short of the full clone set. An unresolved V gene accounts for under half of the shortfall where checked; the remainder is of unknown origin. The sample data list around 35,000 clones, and about nine tenths of these were observed just once. The top ten clonotypes cover approximately 12% of the sample. As to this clone: Its antigen is unknown. Base qualities are missing; no much larger clone stands one base away.

The source was CD8+ T cells from peripheral blood mononuclear cells, collected before pregnancy. The TCR comes from a female donor with multiple sclerosis, enrolled in a pregnancy study. The rearranged segments are TRBV4-3 and TRBJ2-3; the D gene remains uncertain. The CDR3 amino acid sequence is: CASSQVRRSTDTQYF. At the DNA level, the sequence is TGCGCCAGCAGCCAAGTCCGCAGGAGCACAGATACGCAGTATTTT.